The 20 T cell receptor beta chains below come from one sample, sequenced in a study of monozygotic twins with inflammatory bowel disease. After re-calling the 5' RACE reads, TCRdb lists one entry per CDR3 protein, DNA absent. The specimen's table records approximately 400,000 distinct CDR3 sequences. Source material: blood. The receptor source for this set is a human donor with ulcerative colitis or Crohn's disease, or a healthy co-twin of an affected twin (not recorded which).

This chain connects TRBV16 to TRBJ1-1. CDR1 and CDR2 (germline): KGHSY, FQNENV. This CDR3 contains 13 residues. CDR3 amino acids: CASSQPGNTEAFF.

This chain links TRBV5-1 with TRBJ2-1; the TRBD1 assignment by TCRdb is unverifiable without DNA. The CDR3 spans 15 residues. Germline loops: CDR1 SGHRS, CDR2 YFSETQ. CDR3 protein: CASSQGQGTYNEQFF.

The chain recombines TRBV5-1 with TRBJ1-6; there is no DNA to check the TCRdb D call of TRBD1. In germline, CDR1 is SGHRS, CDR2 YFSETQ. The CDR3 is made up of 14 amino acids. The CDR3 sequence: CASSRDGDNSPLHF.

This chain's CDR3 is CASSLGIIGTARSGALTF. V usage is TRBV11-2 and J usage is TRBJ2-6; TCRdb outputs TRBD2, but without DNA this stays unchecked. In germline, CDR1 is SGHAT, CDR2 FQNNGV. The CDR3 length is 18 residues.

The chain joins TRBV19 to TRBJ1-1. Germline CDR1 is LNHDA and CDR2 is SQIVND (reference sequence). The CDR3 is 14 residues long. CDR3: CASSLGPVHTEAFF. Drawing the rest from reference TRBV19 and TRBJ1-1, the complete variable domain is DGGITQSPKYLFRKEGQNVTLSCEQNLNHDAMYWYRQDPGQGLRLIYYSQIVNDFQKGDIAEGYSVSREKKESFPLTVTSAQKNPTAFYLCASSLGPVHTEAFFGQGTRLTVV.

V is TRBV5-4 and J is TRBJ2-3; there is no DNA to check the TCRdb D call of TRBD2. In germline, CDR1 is SGHNT, CDR2 YYREEE (reference sequence). This CDR3 region has 16 residues. The CDR3 protein is CASSARGGRVTDTQYF.

The chain uses TRBV4-1 and TRBJ2-1; absent DNA, TCRdb's TRBD1 call cannot be checked. This CDR3 spans 14 amino acids. Germline CDR1 MGHRA, CDR2 YSYEKL. The CDR3 loop is CASSPETGYNEQFF.

V and J are TRBV20-1 and TRBJ1-1. Germline values: CDR1 DFQATT, CDR2 SNEGSKA (reference sequence). CDR3 length: 13 residues. CDR3 protein: CSASTDSGTEAFF.

The chain uses TRBV27 and TRBJ1-5. Germline V gives CDR1 MNHEY, CDR2 SMNVEV (reference sequence). This CDR3 is 13 amino acids long. CDR3 in amino acids: CASSLFGNQPQHF.

The chain is built from TRBV20-1 and TRBJ1-2. The germline V gene has CDR1 DFQATT and CDR2 SNEGSKA (reference sequence). The CDR3 extends over 13 amino acids. The CDR3 is CSARQLGRYGYTF.

The rearrangement uses TRBV18 and TRBJ2-7; absent DNA, TCRdb's TRBD1 call cannot be checked. This CDR3 contains 15 residues. Germline values: CDR1 KGHSH, CDR2 LQKENI. CDR3 amino acids: CASSPREQGSYEQYF. Full variable domain (missing parts from reference TRBV18 and TRBJ2-7): NAGVMQNPRHLVRRRGQEARLRCSPMKGHSHVYWYRQLPEEGLKFMVYLQKENIIDESGMPKERFSAEFPKEGPSILRIQQVVRGDSAAYFCASSPREQGSYEQYFGPGTRLTVT.

The V call is TRBV29-1, the J call TRBJ2-2; TCRdb gives TRBD1 as the D gene, but with no DNA this cannot be confirmed. The CDR3 has 15 amino acids. CDR1 and CDR2 from the germline V gene are SQVTM and ANQGSEA. The CDR3 sequence: CSVGFGGAGTGELFF.

The chain has TRBV5-1 and TRBJ2-7; without DNA, the TCRdb call of TRBD1 cannot be checked. CDR1 and CDR2 (germline): SGHRS, YFSETQ. This CDR3 has 15 amino acids. The CDR3 protein is CASRRDRGLRREQYF.

The chain has TRBV30 and TRBJ1-5. The CDR3 loop spans 14 amino acids. The germline CDR1 and CDR2 sequences are GTSNPN and SVGIG (reference sequence). The CDR3 loop reads CAWSGEGNNQPQHF.

The genes are TRBV6-2 or TRBV6-3 and TRBJ1-6. The CDR3 runs to 17 residues. Germline V CDR1 and CDR2: MNHEY, SVGEGT. The CDR3: CASSKRPVLWDNSPLHF.

The V call is TRBV11-1, the J call TRBJ2-3; the D call of TRBD2 rests on TCRdb alone, since no DNA is present to check it. Looked up from germline, CDR1 is SGHAT and CDR2 is FQDESV (reference sequence). The CDR3 loop spans 20 amino acids. The CDR3 protein is CASSLARGHTGAGGLNTQYF.

J is TRBJ2-3 and V is TRBV12-3 or TRBV12-4. The CDR3 spans 14 residues. CDR3 loop: CASTFYGDTDTQYF.

The chain employs TRBV5-1 and TRBJ1-5; lacking DNA, the TRBD1 call made by TCRdb goes unchecked. The CDR3 runs 14 residues. Germline lookup yields CDR1 SGHRS and CDR2 YFSETQ. The CDR3: CASSLGTGSQPQHF.

The chain is built from TRBV15 and TRBJ2-1; no DNA is available, so the TRBD1 call from TCRdb remains unchecked. Germline V CDR1 and CDR2: LNHNV, YYDKDF (reference sequence). This CDR3 contains 16 residues. The CDR3: CATSRDLGVMGNEQFF.

The chain employs TRBV7-2 and TRBJ2-3; absent DNA, TCRdb's TRBD1 call cannot be checked. Germline assignment: CDR1 SGHTA and CDR2 FQGNSA. The CDR3 spans 14 residues. The CDR3 loop reads CASSSSRTGDTQYF.